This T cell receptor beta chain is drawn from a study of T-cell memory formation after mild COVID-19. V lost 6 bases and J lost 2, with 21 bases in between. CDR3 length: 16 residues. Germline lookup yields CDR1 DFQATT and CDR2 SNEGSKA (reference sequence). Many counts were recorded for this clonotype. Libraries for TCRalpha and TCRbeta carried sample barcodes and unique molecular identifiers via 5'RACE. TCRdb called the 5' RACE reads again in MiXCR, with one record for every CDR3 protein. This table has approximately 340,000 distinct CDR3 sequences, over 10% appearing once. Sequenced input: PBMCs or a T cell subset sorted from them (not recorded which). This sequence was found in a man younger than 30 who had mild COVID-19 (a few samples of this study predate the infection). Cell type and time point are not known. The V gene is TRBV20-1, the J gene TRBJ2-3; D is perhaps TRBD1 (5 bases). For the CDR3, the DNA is TGCAGTGCCCCCCTGCCCAGGGCCCAAAACACAGATACGCAGTATTTT. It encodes CSAPLPRAQNTDTQYF.